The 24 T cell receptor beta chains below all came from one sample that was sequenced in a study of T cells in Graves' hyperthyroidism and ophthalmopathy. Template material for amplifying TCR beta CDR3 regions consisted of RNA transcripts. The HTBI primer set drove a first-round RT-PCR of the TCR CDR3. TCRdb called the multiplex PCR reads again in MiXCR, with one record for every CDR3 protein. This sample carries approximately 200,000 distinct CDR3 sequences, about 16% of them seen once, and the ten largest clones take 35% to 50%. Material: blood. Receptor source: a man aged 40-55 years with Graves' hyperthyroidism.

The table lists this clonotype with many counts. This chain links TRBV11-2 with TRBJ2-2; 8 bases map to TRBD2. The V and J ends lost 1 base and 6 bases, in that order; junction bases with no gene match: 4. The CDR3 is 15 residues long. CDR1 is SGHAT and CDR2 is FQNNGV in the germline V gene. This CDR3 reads CASSLGLATSGELFF. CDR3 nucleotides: TGTGCCAGCAGCTTAGGACTAGCGACGTCCGGGGAGCTGTTTTTT.

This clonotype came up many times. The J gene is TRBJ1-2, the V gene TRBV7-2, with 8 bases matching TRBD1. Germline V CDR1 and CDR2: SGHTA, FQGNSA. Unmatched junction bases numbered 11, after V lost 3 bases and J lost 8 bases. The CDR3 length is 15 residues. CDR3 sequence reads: CASSFAIRTGHGYTF. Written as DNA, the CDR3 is TGTGCCAGCAGCTTTGCCATTCGGACAGGGCACGGCTACACCTTC.

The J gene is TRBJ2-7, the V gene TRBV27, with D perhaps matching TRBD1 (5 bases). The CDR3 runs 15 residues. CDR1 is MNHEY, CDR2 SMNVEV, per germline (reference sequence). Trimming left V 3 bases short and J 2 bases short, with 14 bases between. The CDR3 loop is CASSFVPTAAYEQYF. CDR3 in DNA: TGTGCCAGCAGTTTTGTGCCGACAGCAGCCTACGAGCAGTACTTC.

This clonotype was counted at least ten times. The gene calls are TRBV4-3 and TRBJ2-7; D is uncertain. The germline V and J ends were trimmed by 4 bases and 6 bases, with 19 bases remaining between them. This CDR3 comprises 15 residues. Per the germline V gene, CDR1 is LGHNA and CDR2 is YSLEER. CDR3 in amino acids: CASSRTAQRSVEQYF. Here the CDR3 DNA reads TGCGCCAGCAGCCGTACGGCACAAAGGAGTGTCGAGCAGTACTTC.

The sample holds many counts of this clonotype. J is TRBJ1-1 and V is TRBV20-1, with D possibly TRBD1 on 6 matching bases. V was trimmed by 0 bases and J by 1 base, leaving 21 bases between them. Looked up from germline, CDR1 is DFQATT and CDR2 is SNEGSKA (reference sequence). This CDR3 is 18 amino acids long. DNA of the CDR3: TGCAGTGCTAGAGATGTAAACTCGGGGGGCGCCGGGAACACTGAAGCTTTCTTT. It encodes CSARDVNSGGAGNTEAFF.

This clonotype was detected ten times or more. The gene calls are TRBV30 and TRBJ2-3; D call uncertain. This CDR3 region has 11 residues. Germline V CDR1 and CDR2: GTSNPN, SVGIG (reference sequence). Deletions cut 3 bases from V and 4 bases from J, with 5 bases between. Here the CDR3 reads CAWRVADTQYF. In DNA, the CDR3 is TGTGCCTGGAGAGTGGCAGATACGCAGTATTTT.

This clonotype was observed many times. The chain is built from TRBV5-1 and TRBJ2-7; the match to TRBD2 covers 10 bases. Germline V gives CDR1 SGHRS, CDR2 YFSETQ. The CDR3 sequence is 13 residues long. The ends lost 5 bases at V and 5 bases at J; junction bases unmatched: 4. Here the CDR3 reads CASRRTSGDEQYF. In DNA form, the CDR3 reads TGCGCCAGCAGGCGGACTAGCGGCGACGAGCAGTACTTC.

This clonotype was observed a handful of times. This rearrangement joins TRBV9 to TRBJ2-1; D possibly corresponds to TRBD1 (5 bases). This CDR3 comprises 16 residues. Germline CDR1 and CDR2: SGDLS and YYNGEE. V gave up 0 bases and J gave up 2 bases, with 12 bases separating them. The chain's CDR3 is CASSVGTWGPYNEQFF. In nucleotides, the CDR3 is TGTGCCAGCAGCGTAGGGACATGGGGCCCCTACAATGAGCAGTTCTTC.

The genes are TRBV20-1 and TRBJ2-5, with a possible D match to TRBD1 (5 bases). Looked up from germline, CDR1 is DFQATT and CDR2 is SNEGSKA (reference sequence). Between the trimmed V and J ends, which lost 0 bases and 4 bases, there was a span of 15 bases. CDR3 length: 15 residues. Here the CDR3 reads CSARDPKGQGETQYF. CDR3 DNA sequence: TGCAGTGCTAGAGATCCGAAGGGGCAGGGAGAGACCCAGTACTTC.

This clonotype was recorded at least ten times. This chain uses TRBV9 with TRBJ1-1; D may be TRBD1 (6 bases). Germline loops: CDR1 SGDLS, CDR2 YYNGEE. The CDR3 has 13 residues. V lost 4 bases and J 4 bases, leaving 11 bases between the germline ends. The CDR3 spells CASSHPGATEAFF. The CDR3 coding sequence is TGTGCCAGCAGCCACCCGGGGGCCACTGAAGCTTTCTTT.

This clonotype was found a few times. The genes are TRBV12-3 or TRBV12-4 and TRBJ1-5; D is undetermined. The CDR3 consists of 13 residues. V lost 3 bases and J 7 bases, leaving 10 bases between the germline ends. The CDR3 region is CASSLTPRQPQHF. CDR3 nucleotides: TGTGCCAGCAGTTTGACGCCTCGGCAGCCCCAGCATTTT.

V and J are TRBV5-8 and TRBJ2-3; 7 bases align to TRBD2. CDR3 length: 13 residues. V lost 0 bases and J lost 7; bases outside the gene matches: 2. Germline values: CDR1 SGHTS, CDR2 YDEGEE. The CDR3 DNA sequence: TGTGCCAGCAGCTTGGGCGGGAGAAATACGCAGTATTTT. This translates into CASSLGGRNTQYF.

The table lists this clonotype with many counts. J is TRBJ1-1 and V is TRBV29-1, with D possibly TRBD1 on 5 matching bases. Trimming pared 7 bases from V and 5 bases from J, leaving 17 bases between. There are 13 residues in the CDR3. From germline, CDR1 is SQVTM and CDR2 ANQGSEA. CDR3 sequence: CSGALGTRTEAFF. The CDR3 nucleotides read TGCAGCGGGGCCCTGGGGACCCGAACTGAAGCTTTCTTT.

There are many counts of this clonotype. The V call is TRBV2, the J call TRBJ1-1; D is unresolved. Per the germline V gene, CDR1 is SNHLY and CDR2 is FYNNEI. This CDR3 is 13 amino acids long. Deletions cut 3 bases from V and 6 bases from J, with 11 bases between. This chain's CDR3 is CASSEELWPEAFF. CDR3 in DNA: TGTGCCAGCAGTGAGGAGTTGTGGCCTGAAGCTTTCTTT. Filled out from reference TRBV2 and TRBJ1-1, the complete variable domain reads EPEVTQTPSHQVTQMGQEVILRCVPISNHLYFYWYRQILGQKVEFLVSFYNNEISEKSEIFDDQFSVERPDGSNFTLKIRSTKLEDSAMYFCASSEELWPEAFFGQGTRLTVV.

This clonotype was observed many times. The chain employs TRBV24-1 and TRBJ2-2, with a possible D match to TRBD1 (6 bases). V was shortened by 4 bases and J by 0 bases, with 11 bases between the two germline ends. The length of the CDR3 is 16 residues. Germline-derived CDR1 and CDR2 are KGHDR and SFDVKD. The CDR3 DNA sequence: TGTGCCACCAGTGACCCCAGGGGCGCGAACACCGGGGAGCTGTTTTTT. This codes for CATSDPRGANTGELFF.

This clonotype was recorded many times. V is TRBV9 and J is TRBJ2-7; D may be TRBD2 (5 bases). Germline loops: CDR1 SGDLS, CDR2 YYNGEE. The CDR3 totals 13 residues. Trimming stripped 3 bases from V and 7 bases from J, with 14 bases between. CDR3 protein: CASSDMTTGEQYF. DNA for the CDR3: TGTGCCAGCAGCGACATGACCACGGGGGAGCAGTACTTC.

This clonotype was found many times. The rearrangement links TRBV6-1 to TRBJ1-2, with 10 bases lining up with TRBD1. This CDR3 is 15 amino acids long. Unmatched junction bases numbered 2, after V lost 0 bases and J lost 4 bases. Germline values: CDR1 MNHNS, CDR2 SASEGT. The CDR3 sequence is CASSEAGTGVYGYTF. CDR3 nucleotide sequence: TGTGCCAGCAGTGAAGCCGGGACAGGGGTCTATGGCTACACCTTC.

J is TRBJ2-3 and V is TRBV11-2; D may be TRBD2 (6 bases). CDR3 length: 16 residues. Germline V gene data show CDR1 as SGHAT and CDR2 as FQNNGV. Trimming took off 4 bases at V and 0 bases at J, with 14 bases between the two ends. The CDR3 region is CASSSNYGSSTDTQYF. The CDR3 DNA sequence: TGTGCCAGCAGCTCCAATTACGGGAGTAGCACAGATACGCAGTATTTT.

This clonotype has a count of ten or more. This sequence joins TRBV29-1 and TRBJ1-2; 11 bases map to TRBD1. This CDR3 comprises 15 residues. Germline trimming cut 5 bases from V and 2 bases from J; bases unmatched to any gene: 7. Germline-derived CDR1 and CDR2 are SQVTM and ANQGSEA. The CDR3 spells CSVPGQGGENYGYTF. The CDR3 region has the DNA TGCAGCGTTCCGGGACAGGGGGGAGAGAACTATGGCTACACCTTC.

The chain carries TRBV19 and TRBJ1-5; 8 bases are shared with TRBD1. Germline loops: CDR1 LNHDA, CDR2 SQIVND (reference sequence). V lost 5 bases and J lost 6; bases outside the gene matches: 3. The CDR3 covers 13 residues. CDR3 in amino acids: CASSLQGVQPQHF. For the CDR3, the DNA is TGTGCCAGTAGTTTACAGGGGGTTCAGCCCCAGCATTTT.

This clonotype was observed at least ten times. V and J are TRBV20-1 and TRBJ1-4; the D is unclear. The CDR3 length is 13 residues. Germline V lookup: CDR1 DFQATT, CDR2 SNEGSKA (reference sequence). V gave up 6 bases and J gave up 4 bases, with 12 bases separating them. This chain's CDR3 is CSAPGLGNEKLFF. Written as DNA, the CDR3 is TGCAGTGCCCCGGGCCTGGGTAATGAAAAACTGTTTTTT.

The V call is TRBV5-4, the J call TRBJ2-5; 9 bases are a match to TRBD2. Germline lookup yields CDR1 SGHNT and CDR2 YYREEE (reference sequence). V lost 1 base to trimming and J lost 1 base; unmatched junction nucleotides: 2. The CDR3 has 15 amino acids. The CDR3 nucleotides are TGTGCCAGCAGCTTGTTAGCGGGGGCCCAAGAGACCCAGTACTTC. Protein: CASSLLAGAQETQYF.

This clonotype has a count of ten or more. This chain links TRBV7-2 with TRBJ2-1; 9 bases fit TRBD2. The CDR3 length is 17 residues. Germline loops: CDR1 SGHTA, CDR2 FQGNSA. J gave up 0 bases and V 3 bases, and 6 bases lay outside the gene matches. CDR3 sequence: CASSFSGGLSSYNEQFF. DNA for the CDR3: TGTGCCAGCAGCTTTAGCGGGGGCCTAAGCTCCTACAATGAGCAGTTCTTC.

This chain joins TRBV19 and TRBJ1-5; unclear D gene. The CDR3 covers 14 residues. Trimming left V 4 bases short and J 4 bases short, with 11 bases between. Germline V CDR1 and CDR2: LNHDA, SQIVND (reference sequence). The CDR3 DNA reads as TGTGCCAGTAGTACCACGGACCTAAATCAGCCCCAGCATTTT. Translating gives CASSTTDLNQPQHF. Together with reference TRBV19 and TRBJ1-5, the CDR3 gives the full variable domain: DGGITQSPKYLFRKEGQNVTLSCEQNLNHDAMYWYRQDPGQGLRLIYYSQIVNDFQKGDIAEGYSVSREKKESFPLTVTSAQKNPTAFYLCASSTTDLNQPQHFGDGTRLSIL.